The 13 T cell receptor beta chains presented below share a single source sample, sequenced in a study of Ad26.COV2.S vaccination and SARS-CoV-2 variants. Assay used: immunoSEQ multiplex PCR; TCRdb lists only in-frame clones, some missing. The table includes 350,000 to 500,000 clones, about 90% detected once. Treatment of the sample: 15 to 20 received Ad26.COV2.S at low or high dose, single or two shots; several received placebo; per-sample allocation not given. Day 63 after the first injection of vaccine or placebo was the sampling time. Sequenced material: peripheral blood, taken in a trial of Ad26.COV2.S vaccine versus placebo. The source of these receptors is a person between 18 and 59 years old who received the Ad26.COV2.S COVID-19 vaccine or a placebo.

This clone showed up just once. V is TRBV7-9 and J is TRBJ2-3; TRBD1 agrees at 11 bases. CDR1 and CDR2 (germline): SEHNR, FQNEAQ (reference sequence). The CDR3 has 16 residues. Germline trimming cut 9 bases from V and 2 bases from J; bases unmatched to any gene: 10. CDR3 sequence reads: CASGWDRGIHTDTQYF. DNA of the CDR3: TGTGCCAGTGGCTGGGACAGGGGGATCCACACAGATACGCAGTATTTT.

The chain links TRBV6-2 or TRBV6-3 to TRBJ2-5; 8 bases are a match to TRBD1. Germline V gene data show CDR1 as MNHEY and CDR2 as SVGEGT. With 4 bases clipped from V and 1 base from J, the junction kept 5 bases outside the gene matches. The CDR3 runs 15 residues. Here the CDR3 DNA reads TGTGCCAGCAGTTCCGGGACAGGCTTCCAAGAGACCCAGTACTTC. Translation: CASSSGTGFQETQYF.

This clone was recorded only once. The gene calls are TRBV4-2 and TRBJ2-6, with a tentative D call TRBD2 (5 bases). CDR3 length: 15 residues. Per germline, CDR1 LGHNA and CDR2 YNFKEQ. Trimming left V 1 base short and J 2 bases short, with 6 bases between. CDR3 DNA: TGTGCCAGCAGCCAAGCGGGGACTGGGGCCAACGTCCTGACTTTC. It translates to CASSQAGTGANVLTF.

This chain uses TRBV19 with TRBJ2-2, with TRBD2 identical over 10 bases. Germline V gene data show CDR1 as LNHDA and CDR2 as SQIVND (reference sequence). Trimming took 7 bases from V and 0 from J; bases not matched to a gene: 11. The CDR3 covers 18 residues. The CDR3 sequence is CASISLASGGTNTGELFF. The CDR3 DNA follows: TGTGCCAGTATCTCCCTGGCTAGCGGGGGCACGAACACCGGGGAGCTGTTTTTT.

The chain recombines TRBV7-2 with TRBJ2-3, with a weak D call TRBD2 (6 bases). In germline, CDR1 is SGHTA, CDR2 FQGNSA. CDR3 length equals 16 residues. Trimming cost V 5 bases and J 3 bases, with 18 bases left between them. The CDR3 here is CASSKTRPSETDTQYF. The DNA for the CDR3 is TGTGCCAGCAGCAAAACCCGGCCTAGCGAGACAGATACGCAGTATTTT.

J is TRBJ1-2 and V is TRBV19, with D hard to call. The germline V and J ends were trimmed by 0 bases and 4 bases, with 9 bases remaining between them. The CDR3 is 14 amino acids. The germline V gene encodes CDR1 LNHDA and CDR2 SQIVND (reference sequence). CDR3 bases: TGTGCCAGTAGTATAGAGACGTCAGTCTATGGCTACACCTTC. The encoded protein is CASSIETSVYGYTF.

This chain connects TRBV5-4 to TRBJ1-1; a weak D match, TRBD1 (5 bases). The V gene lost 0 bases and the J gene lost 1 base, with 7 bases spanning the gap. Per germline, CDR1 SGHNT and CDR2 YYREEE (reference sequence). The CDR3 loop spans 14 amino acids. The DNA for the CDR3 is TGTGCCAGCAGCTTGGCCGGGGGGAACACTGAAGCTTTCTTT. This encodes CASSLAGGNTEAFF.

The chain links TRBV30 to TRBJ1-2; the D gene is possibly TRBD1 (5 bases). CDR1 is GTSNPN, CDR2 SVGIG, per germline (reference sequence). V lost 8 bases to trimming and J lost 4 bases, with 8 bases between them. The CDR3 runs to 10 residues. The chain's CDR3 is CATGIYGYTF. CDR3 nucleotide sequence: TGTGCCACAGGAATCTATGGCTACACCTTC.

The genes are TRBV4-2 and TRBJ1-4, with 9 bases matching TRBD1. Germline CDR1 is LGHNA and CDR2 is YNFKEQ. With V trimmed by 0 bases and J by 7 bases, 6 bases remained unmatched. This CDR3 comprises 16 residues. The CDR3 DNA follows: TGTGCCAGCAGCCAAGATCGGGGACAGGGAGGTGAAAAACTGTTTTTT. This gives the protein CASSQDRGQGGEKLFF.

Only one count was recorded for this clone. This chain links TRBV9 with TRBJ2-1; D unclear. Per the germline V gene, CDR1 is SGDLS and CDR2 is YYNGEE. V was trimmed by 0 bases and J by 2 bases, leaving 12 bases between them. This CDR3 contains 16 residues. The chain's CDR3 is CASSVERERPYNEQFF. The CDR3 region has the DNA TGTGCCAGCAGCGTAGAGCGCGAGAGACCCTACAATGAGCAGTTCTTC.

This sequence joins TRBV27 and TRBJ2-1; maybe TRBD1 (5 bases). The CDR3 loop spans 13 amino acids. Trimming cost V 2 bases and J 5 bases, with 7 bases left between them. Germline-derived CDR1 and CDR2 are MNHEY and SMNVEV (reference sequence). CDR3 bases: TGTGCCAGCAGTTTAAAAGGGGACAATGAGCAGTTCTTC. Amino acid sequence: CASSLKGDNEQFF.

The chain employs TRBV3-1 (or the pseudogene TRBV3-2) and TRBJ2-2; maybe TRBD1 (5 bases). The V end was cut by 0 bases, the J end by 4 bases, with 9 bases between. This CDR3 is 15 amino acids long. CDR1 is LGHDT and CDR2 is YNNKEL in the germline V gene (reference sequence). CDR3 loop: CASSQESGITGELFF. The CDR3 nucleotides are TGTGCCAGCAGCCAAGAATCAGGGATCACCGGGGAGCTGTTTTTT.

This clone was counted once. The chain is built from TRBV24-1 and TRBJ1-1; D unresolved. Trimming cost V 9 bases and J 3 bases, with 13 bases left between them. Germline CDR1 reads KGHDR; CDR2 reads SFDVKD. The CDR3 runs 13 residues. Here the CDR3 DNA reads TGTGCCACCCGAAAGCGGACGGACACTGAAGCTTTCTTT. Protein sequence: CATRKRTDTEAFF.